This TCR beta chain was obtained from a study of chemoradiotherapy in HPV16-positive cancers. Whole-study context: Functional T-cell assays on two HPV16-positive patients' cells defined candidate HPV-specific clones and common TCR motifs. Study-wide findings and caveats: During treatment, candidate HPV-specific clones and E7-related motifs expanded in tumor.

A remark on this clone: Its antigen remains unknown.

Sequenced by immunoSEQ multiplex PCR; TCRdb stores in-frame clones only, minus some. The sample comprises some 11,000 clones, nearly 90% of which are singletons, and roughly 2.5% rests with the top ten. Repeated repertoire sampling spanned the course of chemoradiotherapy. The CDR3 is 15 residues long. Looked up from germline, CDR1 is MGHRA and CDR2 is YSYEKL. V was cut by 2 bases and J by 8 bases, with 16 bases left in between. Sampling was performed from a patient who underwent chemoradiotherapy. The chain combines TRBV4-1 with TRBJ1-3; D not certain. The TCR originated in a human donor with HPV-associated anogenital cancer. The CDR3 reads CASSQLGNFLDTIYF. The DNA of the CDR3 is TGCGCCAGCAGCCAACTCGGGAATTTTTTGGACACCATATATTTT.